The sequence of this T cell receptor (beta chain) was determined in a study of T-cell memory formation after mild COVID-19 (dated by TCRdb to the early 2020s). Study-wide context: TCR sequence clusters from the two donors were largely donor specific. Two young, previously healthy adult volunteers made up the cohort, one male and one female. T-cell clones expanding and contracting after mild COVID-19 in a couple of donors were tracked by longitudinal TCRalpha and TCRbeta repertoire sequencing. Overall study outcomes, separate from this receptor: Contracting CD4+ clones turned up mainly in the CM and EM memory subsets, whereas EMRA was where CD8+ clones were enriched. Some responding clones were detected in pre-infection memory, which suggested that pre-existing cross-reactive memory T cells had joined the SARS-CoV-2 response. Only two mild cases were covered by the study, and larger cohorts that include severe cases with pre-infection samples were considered necessary. SARS-CoV-2 specificity was not confirmed for the second-wave clones peaking on day 37. Clones contracting from day 15 to 85 had balanced CD4/CD8 phenotypes, while a second wave expanding from day 15 to 37 was biased towards CD4+.

Remarks on this clonotype: Its antigen specificity is not known. There are no base qualities to consult, and no much larger clone falls within one base.

Sequencing instrument: Illumina NovaSeq 6000. TCRalpha and TCRbeta cDNA libraries were built by 5'RACE with constant-segment primers, adding sample barcodes and unique molecular identifiers. Trizol reagent was used to extract RNA from every sample. The libraries were amplified in two PCR steps, and the second step added a second sample barcode and Illumina TruSeq adapters. Sequencing of libraries was performed on an Illumina NovaSeq with 2 x 150 bp paired-end reads. The study's own analysis went as follows. The reads were demultiplexed and collapsed into UMI-guided consensus sequences using migec v1.2.7. Using mixcr v2.1.11, UMI consensuses were aligned to TRA and TRB V and J templates and then assembled into clonotypes. Clonotypes were classified as expanded or contracted when called significant by both edgeR and NoisET, with noise models trained on biological replicates. For edgeR calls, the cutoffs were a false discovery rate-adjusted p below 0.01 and a log2 fold-change threshold of 1. As an exploratory analysis of dynamics, max-normalized trajectories of the 1000 most abundant clonotypes were examined with PCA combined with hierarchical clustering. Separately sequenced CD4+ and CD8+ repertoires were used to assign the CD4 or CD8 phenotype of responding clones. TCRdb took the public reads, trimmed them with fastp at Q25, ran MiXCR for clone calling and kept in-frame beta chains. Identical CDR3 protein sequences are pooled into one entry, listed with their most common genes and DNA. The V and J calls reflect TCRdb's pipeline rather than the authors' work. The sample has a few hundred thousand distinct CDR3 sequences on record, 20% to 30% of them singletons. The ten largest clones take up around 12% of the sample.

Ficoll-Paque density gradient centrifugation was used to isolate PBMCs. The sequenced material came from PBMCs or a T cell subset sorted from them (not recorded which). The source of this sequence is an adult woman who had mild COVID-19 (a few samples of this study predate the infection). The sample titles of this study are shuffled in the database, so cell type and time point are left out; the donor was told from shared clones.

The CDR3 reads as follows: CASSFTHRTAGPDTQYF. DNA sequence: TGTGCCAGCAGCTTCACTCATCGGACAGCCGGGCCAGATACGCAGTATTTT. Here the chain combines TRBV7-9 and TRBJ2-3; the best D guess is TRBD1, with 6 bases matching. V is cut by 3 bases and J by 4 bases, and the space between the germline ends is 20 bases. The CDR3, cysteine through phenylalanine, is 17 amino acids long. Only the CDR3 DNA stays, 51 bases, in frame from base 1. The germline V gene (reference sequence) gives CDR1 as SEHNR and CDR2 as FQNEAQ.